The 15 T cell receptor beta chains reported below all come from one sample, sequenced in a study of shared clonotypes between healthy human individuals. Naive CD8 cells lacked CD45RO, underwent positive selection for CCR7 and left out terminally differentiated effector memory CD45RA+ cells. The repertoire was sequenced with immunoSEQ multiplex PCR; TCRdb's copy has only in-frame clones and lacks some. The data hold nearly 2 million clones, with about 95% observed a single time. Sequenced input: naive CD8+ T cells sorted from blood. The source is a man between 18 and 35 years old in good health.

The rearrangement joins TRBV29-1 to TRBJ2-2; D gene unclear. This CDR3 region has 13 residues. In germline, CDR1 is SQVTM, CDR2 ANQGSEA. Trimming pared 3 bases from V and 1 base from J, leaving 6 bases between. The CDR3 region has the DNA TGCAGCGTTGACTACGAGAACACCGGGGAGCTGTTTTTT. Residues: CSVDYENTGELFF.

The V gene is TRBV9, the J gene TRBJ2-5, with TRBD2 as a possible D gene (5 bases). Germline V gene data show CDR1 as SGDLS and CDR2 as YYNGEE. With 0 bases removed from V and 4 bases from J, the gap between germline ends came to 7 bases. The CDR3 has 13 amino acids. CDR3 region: CASSVELGETQYF. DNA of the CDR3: TGTGCCAGCAGCGTAGAACTAGGAGAGACCCAGTACTTC.

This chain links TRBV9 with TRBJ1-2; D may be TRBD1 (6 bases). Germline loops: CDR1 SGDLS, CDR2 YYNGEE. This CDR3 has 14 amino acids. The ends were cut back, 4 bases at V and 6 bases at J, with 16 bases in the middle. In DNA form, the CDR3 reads TGTGCCAGCAGCCCCCGTAGCAGGGGCGATGGCTACACCTTC. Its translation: CASSPRSRGDGYTF.

This CDR3 reads CASSLKWGISYSDEQYF. For the CDR3, the DNA is TGTGCCAGCAGCTTGAAGTGGGGGATCTCCTATTCGGACGAGCAGTACTTC. The chain carries TRBV5-8 and TRBJ2-7; either TRBD1 or TRBD2 may supply D (5 bases each). Deletions cut 1 base from V and 5 bases from J, with 22 bases between. In germline, CDR1 is SGHTS, CDR2 YDEGEE. The CDR3 sequence is 17 residues long.

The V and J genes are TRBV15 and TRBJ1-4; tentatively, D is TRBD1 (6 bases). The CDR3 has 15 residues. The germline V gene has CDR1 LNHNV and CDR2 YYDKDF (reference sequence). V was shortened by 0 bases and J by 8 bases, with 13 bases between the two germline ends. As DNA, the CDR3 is TGTGCCACCAGCAGAGAAGGGGGAAGAGGGGAAAAACTGTTTTTT. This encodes CATSREGGRGEKLFF. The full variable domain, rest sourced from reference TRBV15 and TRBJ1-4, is DAMVIQNPRYQVTQFGKPVTLSCSQTLNHNVMYWYQQKSSQAPKLLFHYYDKDFNNEADTPDNFQSRRPNTSFCFLDIRSPGLGDTAMYLCATSREGGRGEKLFFGSGTQLSVL.

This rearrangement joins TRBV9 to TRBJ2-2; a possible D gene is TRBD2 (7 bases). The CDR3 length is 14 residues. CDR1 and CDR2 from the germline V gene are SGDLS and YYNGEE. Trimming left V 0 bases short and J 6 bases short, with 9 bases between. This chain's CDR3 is CASSVGGGPGELFF. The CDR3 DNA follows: TGTGCCAGCAGCGTAGGCGGGGGCCCCGGGGAGCTGTTTTTT.

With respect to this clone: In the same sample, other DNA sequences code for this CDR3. CDR3 sequence (DNA): TGTGCCAGTCAGGAGAACACTGAAGCTTTCTTT. Amino acids: CASQENTEAFF. This chain joins TRBV19 and TRBJ1-1; D gene uncertain. CDR3 size: 11 residues. Deletions cut 8 bases from V and 1 base from J, with 5 bases between. From germline, CDR1 is LNHDA and CDR2 SQIVND (reference sequence).

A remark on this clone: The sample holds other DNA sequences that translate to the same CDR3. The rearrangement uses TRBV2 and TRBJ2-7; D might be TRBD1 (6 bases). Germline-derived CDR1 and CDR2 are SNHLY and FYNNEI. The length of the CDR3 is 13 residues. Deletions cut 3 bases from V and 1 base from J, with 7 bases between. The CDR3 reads CASSDRGSYEQYF. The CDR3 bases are TGTGCCAGCAGTGATAGGGGGTCCTACGAGCAGTACTTC.

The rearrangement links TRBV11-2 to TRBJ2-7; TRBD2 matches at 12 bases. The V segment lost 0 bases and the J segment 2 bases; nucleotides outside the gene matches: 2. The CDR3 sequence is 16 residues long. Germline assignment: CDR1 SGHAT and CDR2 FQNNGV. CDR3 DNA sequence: TGTGCCAGCAGCTTAGATCTAGCGGGGGGGACCTACGAGCAGTACTTC. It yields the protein CASSLDLAGGTYEQYF.

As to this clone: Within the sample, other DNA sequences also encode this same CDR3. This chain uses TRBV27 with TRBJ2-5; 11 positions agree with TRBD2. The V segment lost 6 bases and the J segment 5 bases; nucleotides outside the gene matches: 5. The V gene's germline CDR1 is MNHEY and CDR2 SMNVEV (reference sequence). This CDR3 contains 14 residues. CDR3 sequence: CASRLAGGQETQYF. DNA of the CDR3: TGTGCCAGCAGATTAGCGGGGGGGCAGGAGACCCAGTACTTC.

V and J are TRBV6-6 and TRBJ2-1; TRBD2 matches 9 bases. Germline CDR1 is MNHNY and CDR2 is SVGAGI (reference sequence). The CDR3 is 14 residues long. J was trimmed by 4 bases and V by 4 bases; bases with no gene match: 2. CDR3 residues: CASSSSGAYNEQFF. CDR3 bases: TGTGCCAGCAGTTCTAGCGGGGCGTACAATGAGCAGTTCTTC.

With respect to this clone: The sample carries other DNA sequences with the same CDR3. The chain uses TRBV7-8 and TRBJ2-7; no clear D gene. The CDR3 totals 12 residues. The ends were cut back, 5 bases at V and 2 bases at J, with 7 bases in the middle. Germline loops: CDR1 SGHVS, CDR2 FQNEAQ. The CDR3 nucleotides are TGTGCCAGCAGCCCGCGGACCTACGAGCAGTACTTC. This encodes CASSPRTYEQYF.

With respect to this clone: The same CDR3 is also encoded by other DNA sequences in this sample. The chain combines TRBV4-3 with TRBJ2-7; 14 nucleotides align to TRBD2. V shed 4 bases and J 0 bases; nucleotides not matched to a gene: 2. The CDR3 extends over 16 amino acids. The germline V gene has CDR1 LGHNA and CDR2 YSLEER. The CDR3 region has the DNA TGCGCCAGCAGCCCGGGGACTAGCGGGAGCTCCTACGAGCAGTACTTC. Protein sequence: CASSPGTSGSSYEQYF.

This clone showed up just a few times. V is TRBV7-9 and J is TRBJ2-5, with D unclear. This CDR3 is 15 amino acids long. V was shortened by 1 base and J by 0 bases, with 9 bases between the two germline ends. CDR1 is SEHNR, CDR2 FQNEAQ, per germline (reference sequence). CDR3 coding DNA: TGTGCCAGCAGCTTAGTGTTTGACTACCAAGAGACCCAGTACTTC. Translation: CASSLVFDYQETQYF.

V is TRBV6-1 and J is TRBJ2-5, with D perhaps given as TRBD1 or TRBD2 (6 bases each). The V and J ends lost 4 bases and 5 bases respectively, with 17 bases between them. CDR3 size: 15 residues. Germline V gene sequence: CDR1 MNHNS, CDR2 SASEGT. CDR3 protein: CASSGYRAEGETQYF. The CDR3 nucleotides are TGTGCCAGCAGTGGGTACAGGGCGGAGGGGGAGACCCAGTACTTC.